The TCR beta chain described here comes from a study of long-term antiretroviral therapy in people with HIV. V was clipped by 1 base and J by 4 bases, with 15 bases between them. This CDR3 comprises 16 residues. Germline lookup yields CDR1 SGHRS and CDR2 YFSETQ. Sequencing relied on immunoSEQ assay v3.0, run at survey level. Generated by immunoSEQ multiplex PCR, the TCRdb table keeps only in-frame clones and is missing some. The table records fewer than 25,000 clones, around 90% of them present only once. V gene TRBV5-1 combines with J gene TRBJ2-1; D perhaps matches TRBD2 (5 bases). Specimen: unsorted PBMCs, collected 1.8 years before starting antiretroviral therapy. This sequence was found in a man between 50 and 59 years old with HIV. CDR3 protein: CASSLYVGKSYNEQFF. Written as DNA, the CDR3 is TGCGCCAGCAGCTTGTATGTCGGGAAATCTTACAATGAGCAGTTCTTC.